This T cell receptor (beta chain) was profiled in a study of PD-L1 blockade in urothelial cancer. This CDR3 has 14 amino acids. Deletions cut 5 bases from V and 4 bases from J, with 11 bases between. Germline CDR1 is LGHNA and CDR2 is YNFKEQ. The data were produced by immunoSEQ multiplex PCR, yet TCRdb's version contains in-frame clones alone and is incomplete. The sample lists about 110,000 clones; around 82% were seen once. This receptor was identified in a man aged 45-65 years with urothelial cancer. The sequences come from PBMCs, collected around atezolizumab (anti-PD-L1) treatment. The chain has TRBV4-2 and TRBJ2-2, with D uncertain. In DNA, the CDR3 is TGTGCCAGCAGCTCCCGACTCCTCACCGGGGAGCTGTTTTTT. As protein: CASSSRLLTGELFF.